This record looks at one T cell receptor (beta chain) sequence and its context. What it binds is not known. The data stem from a study of cytomegalovirus exposure and HLA in healthy donors. As for the study in general: Unique TCRs from HLA-typed donors, 85 million to 100 million of them, were held in an early data release. Notes on the study in general: The likely explanation for a cluster of highly shared sequence variants was sequencing artifact. As a later analysis showed, several of the most significant clusters appeared to be linked to common viral pathogens. Indistinguishable V segments, including TRBV6-2 and TRBV6-3, were excluded.

The CDR3 runs to 13 residues. The ends lost 5 bases at V and 1 base at J; junction bases unmatched: 3. Per germline, CDR1 SQVTM and CDR2 ANQGSEA. PCR employed 60 Vbeta and 13 Jbeta primers. Method: immunoSEQ multiplex PCR; TCRdb's copy keeps in-frame clones and lacks some. The sample has some 70,000 clones, approximately 78% seen once. This TCR was sampled from a human donor in good health. Sequencing input: PBMCs. The chain uses TRBV29-1 and TRBJ1-1; TRBD1 matches at 8 bases. CDR3 sequence (DNA): TGCAGCGTTCTTGGACAGGGGAACACTGAAGCTTTCTTT. It is translated as CSVLGQGNTEAFF.